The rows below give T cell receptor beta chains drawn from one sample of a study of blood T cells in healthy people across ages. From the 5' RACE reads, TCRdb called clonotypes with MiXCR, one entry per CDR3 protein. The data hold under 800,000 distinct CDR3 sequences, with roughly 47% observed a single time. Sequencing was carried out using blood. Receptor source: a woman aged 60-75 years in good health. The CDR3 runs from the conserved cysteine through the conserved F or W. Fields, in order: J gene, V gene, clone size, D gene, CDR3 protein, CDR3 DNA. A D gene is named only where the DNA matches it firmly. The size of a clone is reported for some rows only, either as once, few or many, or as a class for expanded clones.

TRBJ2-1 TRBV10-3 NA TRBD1 CAIESGTGASEQFF TGTGCCATCGAGTCCGGGACAGGGGCGAGTGAGCAGTTCTTC
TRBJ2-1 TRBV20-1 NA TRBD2 CSATTSGYEQFF TGCAGTGCCACGACTAGCGGGTATGAGCAGTTCTTC
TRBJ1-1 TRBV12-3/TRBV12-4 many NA CASSTSTEAFF TGTGCCAGCAGTACGTCCACTGAAGCTTTCTTT
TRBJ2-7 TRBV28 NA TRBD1 CASRQGAKSEQYF TGTGCCAGCCGACAGGGGGCCAAGTCTGAGCAGTACTTC
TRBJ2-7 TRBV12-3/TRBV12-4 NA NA CASSFAFGPYEQYF TGTGCCAGCAGTTTTGCCTTTGGGCCGTACGAGCAGTACTTC
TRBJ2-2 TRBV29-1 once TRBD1 CSVGGTGRGGELFF TGCAGCGTTGGCGGGACAGGGCGAGGCGGGGAGCTGTTTTTT
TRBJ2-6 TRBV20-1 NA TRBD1 CSASVGTGSSGANVLTF TGCAGTGCTAGTGTGGGGACAGGTAGCTCTGGGGCCAACGTCCTGACTTTC
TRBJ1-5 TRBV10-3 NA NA CAISESVAGAHQHF TGTGCCATCAGTGAGTCGGTGGCAGGGGCACATCAGCATTTT
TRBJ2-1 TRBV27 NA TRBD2 CASSSPGLRGNEQFF TGTGCCAGCAGTTCCCCGGGACTACGCGGGAATGAGCAGTTCTTC
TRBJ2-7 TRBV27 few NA CASSLQGPRSYEQYF TGTGCCAGCAGTTTACAGGGACCCCGCTCCTACGAGCAGTACTTC
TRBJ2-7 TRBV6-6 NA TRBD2 CASREGLVREQYF TGTGCCAGCAGAGAGGGACTAGTTCGCGAGCAGTACTTC
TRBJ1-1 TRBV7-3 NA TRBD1 CASSLKGAPNTEAFF TGTGCCAGCAGCTTAAAGGGGGCCCCGAACACTGAAGCCTTCTTT
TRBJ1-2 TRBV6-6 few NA CASKRGQGAICGYTF TGTGCCAGCAAACGAGGGCAGGGCGCTATCTGTGGCTACACCTTC
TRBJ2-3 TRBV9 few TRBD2 CASSVGLSGTGTDTQYF TGTGCCAGCAGCGTCGGGCTTAGCGGGACGGGGACAGATACGCAGTATTTT
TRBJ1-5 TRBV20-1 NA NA CSARSGQPQHF TGCAGTGCTAGATCGGGTCAGCCCCAGCATTTT
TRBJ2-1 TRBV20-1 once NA CSANSDQGETQFF TGCAGTGCTAATAGCGATCAAGGAGAGACCCAGTTCTTC
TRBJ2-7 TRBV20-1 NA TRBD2 CSATTSGTSYEQYF TGCAGTGCCACAACTAGCGGCACTTCCTACGAGCAGTACTTC
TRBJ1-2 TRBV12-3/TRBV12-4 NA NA CASSPSPGQRGYTF TGTGCCAGCAGTCCCTCGCCGGGACAACGTGGCTACACCTTC
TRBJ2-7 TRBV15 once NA CATSRDPGPAYEQYF TGTGCCACCAGCAGAGACCCAGGGCCCGCCTACGAGCAGTACTTC
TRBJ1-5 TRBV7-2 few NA CASSLAGGPNQPQHF TGTGCCAGCAGCTTAGCAGGGGGACCTAATCAGCCCCAGCATTTT
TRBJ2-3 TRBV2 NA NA CASSVSNTDTQYF TGTGCCAGCAGTGTTTCAAACACAGATACGCAGTATTTT
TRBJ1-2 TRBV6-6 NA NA CASTTGLVGARGYTF TGTGCCAGCACCACGGGATTGGTCGGAGCCAGGGGCTACACCTTC
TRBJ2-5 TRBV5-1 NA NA CASMEVVRETQYF TGCGCCAGCATGGAGGTCGTCAGGGAGACCCAGTACTTC
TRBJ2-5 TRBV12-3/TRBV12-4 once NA CASSVSGLGGTQYF TGTGCCAGCAGTGTTTCAGGCCTCGGGGGGACCCAGTACTTC
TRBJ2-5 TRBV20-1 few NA CSRYGGIIQETQYF TGCAGTCGATACGGCGGGATCATCCAAGAGACCCAGTACTTC
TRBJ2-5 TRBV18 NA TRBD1 CASSPKGQYETQYF TGTGCCAGCTCACCAAAGGGACAGTATGAGACCCAGTACTTC
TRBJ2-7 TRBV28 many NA CASLASSSYEQYF TGTGCCAGCCTTGCTAGTAGCTCCTACGAGCAGTACTTC
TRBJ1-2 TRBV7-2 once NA CASSLEGGRGNYGYTF TGTGCCAGCAGCTTAGAAGGCGGCAGGGGAAACTATGGCTACACCTTC
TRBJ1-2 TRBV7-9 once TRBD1 CASSKGQESGGYTF TGTGCCAGCAGCAAGGGACAGGAGAGTGGTGGCTACACCTTC
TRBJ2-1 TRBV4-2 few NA CASSQVRDEQFF TGTGCCAGCAGCCAAGTTCGGGATGAGCAGTTCTTC
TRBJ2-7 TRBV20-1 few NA CSARDRSRGGEQYF TGCAGTGCTAGAGATCGGAGTAGGGGCGGCGAGCAGTACTTC
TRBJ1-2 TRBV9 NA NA CASSFLPSGSSSYGYTF TGTGCCAGCAGCTTCCTCCCCTCCGGATCCTCCTCCTATGGCTACACCTTC
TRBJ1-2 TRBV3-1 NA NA CASSQGPANYGYTF TGTGCCAGCAGCCAAGGGCCTGCTAACTATGGCTACACCTTC
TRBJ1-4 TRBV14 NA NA CASSFANEKLFF TGTGCCAGCAGCTTCGCTAATGAAAAGCTGTTTTTT
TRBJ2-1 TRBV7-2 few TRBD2 CASSWTSGDNEQFF TGTGCCAGCAGCTGGACTAGCGGAGACAATGAGCAGTTCTTC
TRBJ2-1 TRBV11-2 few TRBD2 CASSLVGGRGNEQFF TGTGCCAGCAGCTTAGTTGGCGGGAGAGGAAATGAGCAGTTCTTC
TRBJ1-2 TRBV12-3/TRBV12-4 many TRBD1 CASSLGDSYGYTF TGTGCCAGCAGTTTAGGGGACAGCTATGGCTACACCTTC
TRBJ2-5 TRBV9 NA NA CASSATGTPWLETQYF TGTGCCAGCAGCGCAACCGGGACTCCATGGCTGGAGACCCAGTACTTC
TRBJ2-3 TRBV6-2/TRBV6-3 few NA CASNAHTDTQYF TGTGCCAGCAATGCACACACAGATACGCAGTATTTT
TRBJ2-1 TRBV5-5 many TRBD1 CASSLEGQGIREQFF TGTGCCAGCAGCTTGGAGGGACAGGGGATACGTGAGCAGTTCTTC
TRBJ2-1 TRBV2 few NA CASSDRGRGEQFF TGTGCCAGCAGTGACCGTGGCCGAGGTGAGCAGTTCTTC
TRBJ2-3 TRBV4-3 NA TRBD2 CASSHALAGGPDTQYF TGCGCCAGCAGCCACGCACTAGCGGGAGGACCAGATACGCAGTATTTT
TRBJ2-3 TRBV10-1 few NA CASSESRGGTDTQYF TGCGCCAGCAGTGAGTCGAGGGGGGGCACAGATACGCAGTATTTT
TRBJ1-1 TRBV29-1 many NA CSVELREAFF TGCAGCGTTGAATTGAGGGAAGCTTTCTTT
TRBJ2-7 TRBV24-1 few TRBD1 CATSLGQGINEQYF TGTGCCACCAGTCTAGGACAGGGGATCAATGAGCAGTACTTC
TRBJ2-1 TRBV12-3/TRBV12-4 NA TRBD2 CASSYAPGLAGGTTYNKQFF TGTGCCAGCAGTTACGCACCGGGACTAGCGGGGGGAACGACCTACAATAAGCAGTTCTTC
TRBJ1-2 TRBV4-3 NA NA CASSHSRDSNYGCTF TGCGCCAGCAGCCACAGCAGGGATTCTAACTATGGCTGCACCTTC
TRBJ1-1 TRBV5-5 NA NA CASNVGAEAFF TGTGCCAGCAACGTCGGGGCTGAAGCTTTCTTT
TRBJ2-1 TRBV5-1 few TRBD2 CASSLNPGGSYNEQFF TGCGCCAGCAGCTTAAACCCGGGGGGCTCCTACAATGAGCAGTTCTTC
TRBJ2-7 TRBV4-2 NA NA CASSQGAMRAYEQYF TGTGCCAGCAGCCAAGGGGCCATGAGGGCCTACGAGCAGTACTTC
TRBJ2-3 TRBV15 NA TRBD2 CATSRALAGGTTDTQYF TGTGCCACCAGCAGAGCACTAGCGGGGGGGACGACAGATACGCAGTATTTT
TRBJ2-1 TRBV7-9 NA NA CASSQGGGSEQFF TGTGCCAGCAGCCAGGGGGGGGGGAGCGAGCAGTTCTTC